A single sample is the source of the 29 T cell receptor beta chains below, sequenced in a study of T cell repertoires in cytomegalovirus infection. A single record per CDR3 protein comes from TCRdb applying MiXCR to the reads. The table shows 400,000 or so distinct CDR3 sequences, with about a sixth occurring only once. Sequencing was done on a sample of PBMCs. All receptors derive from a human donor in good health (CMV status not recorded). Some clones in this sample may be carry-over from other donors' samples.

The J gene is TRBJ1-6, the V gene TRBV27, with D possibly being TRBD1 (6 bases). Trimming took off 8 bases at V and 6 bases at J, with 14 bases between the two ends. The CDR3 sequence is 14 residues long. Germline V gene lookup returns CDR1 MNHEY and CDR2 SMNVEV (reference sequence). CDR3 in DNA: TGTGCCAGCCGCCTGACAGGCCGTAATTCACCCCTCCACTTT. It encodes CASRLTGRNSPLHF.

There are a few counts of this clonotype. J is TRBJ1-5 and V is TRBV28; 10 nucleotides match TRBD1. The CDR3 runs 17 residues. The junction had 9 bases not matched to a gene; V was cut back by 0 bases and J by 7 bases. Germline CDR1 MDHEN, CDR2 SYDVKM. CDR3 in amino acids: CASSLWGTGAFHQPQHF. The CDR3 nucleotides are TGTGCCAGCAGTTTATGGGGGACAGGGGCGTTTCACCAGCCCCAGCATTTT.

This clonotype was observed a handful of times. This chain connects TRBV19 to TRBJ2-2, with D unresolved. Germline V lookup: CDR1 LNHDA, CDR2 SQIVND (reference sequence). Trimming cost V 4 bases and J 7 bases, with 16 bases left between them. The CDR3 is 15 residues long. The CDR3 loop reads CASSTFEENHGELFF. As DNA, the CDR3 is TGTGCCAGTAGTACTTTTGAGGAGAATCACGGGGAGCTGTTTTTT.

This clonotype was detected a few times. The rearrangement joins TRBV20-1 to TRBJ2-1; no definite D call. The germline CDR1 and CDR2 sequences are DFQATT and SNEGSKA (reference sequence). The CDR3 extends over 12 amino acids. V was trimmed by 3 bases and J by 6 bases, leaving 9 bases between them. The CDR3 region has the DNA TGCAGTGCTAGGGACCAACGCAATGAGCAGTTCTTC. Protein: CSARDQRNEQFF.

CDR3 region: CASSLGGAKEQFF. In nucleotides, the CDR3 is TGTGCCAGCAGCTTAGGGGGGGCCAAGGAGCAGTTCTTC. The rearrangement joins TRBV7-9 to TRBJ2-1; D may be TRBD1 or TRBD2 (6 bases each). The germline V and J ends were trimmed by 1 base and 10 bases, with 11 bases remaining between them. Germline lookup yields CDR1 SEHNR and CDR2 FQNEAQ (reference sequence). The CDR3 runs 13 residues.

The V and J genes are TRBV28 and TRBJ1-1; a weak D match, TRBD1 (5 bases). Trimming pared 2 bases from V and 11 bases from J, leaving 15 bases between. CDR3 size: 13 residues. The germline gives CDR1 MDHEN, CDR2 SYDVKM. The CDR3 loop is CASSLQGWIYAFF. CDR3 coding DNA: TGTGCCAGCAGTTTACAGGGTTGGATTTACGCTTTCTTT.

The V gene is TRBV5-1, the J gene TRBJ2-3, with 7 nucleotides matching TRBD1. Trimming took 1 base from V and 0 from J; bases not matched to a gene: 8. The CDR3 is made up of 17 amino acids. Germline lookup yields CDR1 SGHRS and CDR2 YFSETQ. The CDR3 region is CASSLPLTGESTDTQYF. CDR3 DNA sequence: TGCGCCAGCAGCTTGCCACTAACAGGGGAGAGCACAGATACGCAGTATTTT.

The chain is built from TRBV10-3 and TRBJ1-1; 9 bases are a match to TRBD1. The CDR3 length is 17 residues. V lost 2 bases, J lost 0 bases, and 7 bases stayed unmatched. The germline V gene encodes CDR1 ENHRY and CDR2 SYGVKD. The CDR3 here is CAISEAPGQGLNTEAFF. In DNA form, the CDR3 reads TGTGCCATCAGTGAGGCCCCGGGACAGGGCCTGAACACTGAAGCTTTCTTT.

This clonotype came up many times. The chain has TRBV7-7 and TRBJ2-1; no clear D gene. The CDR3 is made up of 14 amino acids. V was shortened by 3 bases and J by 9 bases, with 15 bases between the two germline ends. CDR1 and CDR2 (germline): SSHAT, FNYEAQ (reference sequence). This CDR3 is CASSLSGVSSEQFF. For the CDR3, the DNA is TGTGCCAGCAGCTTGAGTGGGGTATCTAGTGAGCAGTTCTTC.

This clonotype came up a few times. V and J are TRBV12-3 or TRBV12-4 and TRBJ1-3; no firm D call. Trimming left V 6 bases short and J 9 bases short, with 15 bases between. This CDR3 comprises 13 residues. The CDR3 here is CASRPPAIGTIYF. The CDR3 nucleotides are TGTGCCAGCAGGCCCCCGGCGATCGGCACCATATATTTT.

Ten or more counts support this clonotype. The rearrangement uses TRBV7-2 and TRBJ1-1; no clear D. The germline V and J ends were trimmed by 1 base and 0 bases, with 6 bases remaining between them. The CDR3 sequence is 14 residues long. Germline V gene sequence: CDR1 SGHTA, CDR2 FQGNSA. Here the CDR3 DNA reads TGTGCCAGCAGCTTAGTAGGTGTGAACACTGAAGCTTTCTTT. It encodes CASSLVGVNTEAFF.

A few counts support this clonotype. In DNA, the CDR3 is TGTGCCAGCAGACAGGGGGCGAGGGCTGAAGCTTTCTTT. Translating it yields CASRQGARAEAFF. The rearrangement links TRBV19 to TRBJ1-1; 10 bases agree with TRBD1. The V and J ends lost 9 bases and 6 bases, in that order; junction bases with no gene match: 7. The CDR3 totals 13 residues. From germline, CDR1 is LNHDA and CDR2 SQIVND (reference sequence).

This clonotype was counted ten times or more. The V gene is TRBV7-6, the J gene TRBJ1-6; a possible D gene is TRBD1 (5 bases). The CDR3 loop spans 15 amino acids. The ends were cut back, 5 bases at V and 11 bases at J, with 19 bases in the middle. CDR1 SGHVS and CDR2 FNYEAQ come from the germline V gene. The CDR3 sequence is CASSASALGEAPLHF. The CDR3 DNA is TGTGCCAGCAGCGCCTCAGCGTTGGGGGAGGCACCCCTCCACTTT.

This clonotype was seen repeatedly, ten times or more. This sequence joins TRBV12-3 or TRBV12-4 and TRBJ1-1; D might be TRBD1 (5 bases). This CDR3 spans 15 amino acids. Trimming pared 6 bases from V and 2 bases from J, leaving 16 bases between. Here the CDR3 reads CASRRELGGNTEAFF. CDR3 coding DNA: TGTGCCAGCAGGAGGGAATTGGGGGGTAACACTGAAGCTTTCTTT.

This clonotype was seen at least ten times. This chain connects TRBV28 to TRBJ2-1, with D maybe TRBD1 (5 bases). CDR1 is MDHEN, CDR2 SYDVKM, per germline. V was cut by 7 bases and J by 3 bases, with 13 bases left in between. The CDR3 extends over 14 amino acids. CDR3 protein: CASTVPGIYNEQFF. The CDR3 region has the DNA TGTGCCAGCACCGTCCCAGGGATCTACAATGAGCAGTTCTTC.

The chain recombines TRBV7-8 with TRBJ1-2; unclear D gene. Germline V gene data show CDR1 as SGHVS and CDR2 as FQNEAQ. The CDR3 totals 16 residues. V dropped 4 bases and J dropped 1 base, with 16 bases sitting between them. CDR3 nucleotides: TGTGCCAGCAGCTCCTTACGACCGAAAAATAACTATGGCTACACCTTC. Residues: CASSSLRPKNNYGYTF.

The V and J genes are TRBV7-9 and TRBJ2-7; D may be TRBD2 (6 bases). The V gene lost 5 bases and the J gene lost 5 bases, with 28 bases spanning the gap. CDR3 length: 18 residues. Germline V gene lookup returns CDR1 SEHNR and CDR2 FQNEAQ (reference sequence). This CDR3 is CASSPGGPLESRGNEQYF. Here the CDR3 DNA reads TGTGCCAGCAGCCCCGGGGGACCACTTGAGAGTCGGGGAAACGAGCAGTACTTC.

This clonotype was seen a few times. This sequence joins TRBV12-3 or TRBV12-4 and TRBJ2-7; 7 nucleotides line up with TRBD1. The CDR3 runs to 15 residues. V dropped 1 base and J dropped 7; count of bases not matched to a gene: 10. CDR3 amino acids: CASSLGTGLLREQYF. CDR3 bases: TGTGCCAGCAGTTTAGGGACAGGCCTTTTGCGGGAGCAGTACTTC.

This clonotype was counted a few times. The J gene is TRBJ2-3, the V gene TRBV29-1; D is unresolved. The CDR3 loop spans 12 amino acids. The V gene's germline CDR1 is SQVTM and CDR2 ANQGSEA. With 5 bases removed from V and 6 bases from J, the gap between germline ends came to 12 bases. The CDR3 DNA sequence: TGCAGCGTTACCCCCCGAGGTGATACGCAGTATTTT. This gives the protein CSVTPRGDTQYF.

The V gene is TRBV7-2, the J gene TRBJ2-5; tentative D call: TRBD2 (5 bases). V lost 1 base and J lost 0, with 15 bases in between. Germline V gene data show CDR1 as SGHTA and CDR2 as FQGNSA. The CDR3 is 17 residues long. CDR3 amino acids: CASSLVRAVGYQETQYF. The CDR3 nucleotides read TGTGCCAGCAGCTTAGTGCGGGCGGTGGGGTACCAAGAGACCCAGTACTTC.

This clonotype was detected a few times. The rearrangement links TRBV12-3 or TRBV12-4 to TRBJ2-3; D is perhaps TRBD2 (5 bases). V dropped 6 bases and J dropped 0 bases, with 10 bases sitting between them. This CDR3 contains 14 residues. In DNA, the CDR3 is TGTGCCAGCAGCGGACTCATTAGCACAGATACGCAGTATTTT. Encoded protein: CASSGLISTDTQYF.

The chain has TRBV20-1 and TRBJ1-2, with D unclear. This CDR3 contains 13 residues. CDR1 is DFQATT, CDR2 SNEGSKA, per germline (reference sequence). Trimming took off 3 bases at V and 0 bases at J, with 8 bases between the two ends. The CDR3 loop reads CSARSSTNYGYTF. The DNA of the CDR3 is TGCAGTGCTAGGAGTAGTACTAACTATGGCTACACCTTC.

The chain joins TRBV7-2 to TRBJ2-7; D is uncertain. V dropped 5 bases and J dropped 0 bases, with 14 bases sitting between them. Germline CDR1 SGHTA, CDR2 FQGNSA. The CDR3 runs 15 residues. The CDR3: CASSPSSISSYEQYF. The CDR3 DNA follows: TGTGCCAGCAGCCCTAGTTCAATAAGCTCCTACGAGCAGTACTTC.

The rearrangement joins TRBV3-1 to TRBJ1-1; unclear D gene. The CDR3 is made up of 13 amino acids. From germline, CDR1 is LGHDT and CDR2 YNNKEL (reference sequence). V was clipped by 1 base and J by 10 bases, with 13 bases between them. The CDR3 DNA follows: TGTGCCAGCAGCCAAGGGCTGGAGGGCTCAGCTTTCTTT. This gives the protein CASSQGLEGSAFF. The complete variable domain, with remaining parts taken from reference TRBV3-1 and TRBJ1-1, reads DTAVSQTPKYLVTQMGNDKSIKCEQNLGHDTMYWYKQDSKKFLKIMFSYNNKELIINETVPNRFSPKSPDKAHLNLHINSLELGDSAVYFCASSQGLEGSAFFGQGTRLTVV.

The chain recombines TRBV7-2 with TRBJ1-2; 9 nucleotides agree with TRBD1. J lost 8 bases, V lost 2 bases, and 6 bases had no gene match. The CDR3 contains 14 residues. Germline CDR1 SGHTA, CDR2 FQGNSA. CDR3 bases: TGTGCCAGCAGCTTACAACAGGGGGCGGGGGGCTACACCTTC. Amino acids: CASSLQQGAGGYTF.

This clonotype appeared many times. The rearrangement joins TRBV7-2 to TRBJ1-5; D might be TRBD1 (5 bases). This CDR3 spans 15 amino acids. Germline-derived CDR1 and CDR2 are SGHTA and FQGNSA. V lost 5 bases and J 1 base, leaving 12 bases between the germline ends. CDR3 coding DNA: TGTGCCAGCAGCCGGGACCTGGGCAGCAATCAGCCCCAGCATTTT. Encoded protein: CASSRDLGSNQPQHF.

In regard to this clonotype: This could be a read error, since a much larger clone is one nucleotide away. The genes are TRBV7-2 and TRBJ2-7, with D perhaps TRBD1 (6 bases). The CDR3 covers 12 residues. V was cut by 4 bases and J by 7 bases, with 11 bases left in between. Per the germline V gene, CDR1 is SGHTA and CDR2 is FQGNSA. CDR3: CASSSSGVEQYF. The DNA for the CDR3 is TGTGCCAGCAGCTCTTCAGGGGTTGAGCAGTACTTC. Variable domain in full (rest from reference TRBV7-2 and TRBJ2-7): GAGVSQSPSNKVTEKGKDVELRCDPISGHTALYWYRQSLGQGLEFLIYFQGNSAPDKSGLPSDRFSAERTGGSVSTLTIQRTQQEDSAVYLCASSSSGVEQYFGPGTRLTVT.

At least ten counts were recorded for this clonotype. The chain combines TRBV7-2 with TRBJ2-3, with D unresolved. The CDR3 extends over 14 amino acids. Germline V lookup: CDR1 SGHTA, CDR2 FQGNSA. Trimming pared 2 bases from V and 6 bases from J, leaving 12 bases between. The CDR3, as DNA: TGTGCCAGCAGCTTAAACCAGCGCCCGGATACGCAGTATTTT. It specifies CASSLNQRPDTQYF.

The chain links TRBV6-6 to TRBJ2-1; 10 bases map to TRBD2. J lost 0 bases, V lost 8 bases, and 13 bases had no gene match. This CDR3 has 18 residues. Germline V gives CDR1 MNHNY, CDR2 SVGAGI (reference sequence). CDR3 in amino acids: CASGIRAGGPSSYNEQFF. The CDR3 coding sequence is TGTGCCAGCGGGATTCGAGCGGGAGGGCCCAGCTCCTACAATGAGCAGTTCTTC.